What follows are 3 T cell receptor beta chains derived from one specimen sequenced in a study of a mutant IDH1 vaccine in newly diagnosed glioma. Their antigen targets remain unknown. Here immunoSEQ multiplex PCR was the method, and the copy in TCRdb shows in-frame clones only, minus some. The sample yields roughly 30,000 clones, around 83% seen once. The time point is: week 5, during vaccination. Every single dose of the vaccine, 300 ug of mutant IDH1 20-mer peptide, came with topical imiquimod. Source: PBMCs, taken from a glioma patient whose treatment included an IDH1 peptide vaccine. The receptors were gathered from a young man with glioma.

The J gene is TRBJ1-2, the V gene TRBV5-1, with a possible D match to TRBD1 (5 bases). Germline V gene lookup returns CDR1 SGHRS and CDR2 YFSETQ. V lost 4 bases to trimming and J lost 2 bases, with 15 bases between them. The CDR3 covers 15 residues. The CDR3 DNA follows: TGCGCCAGCAGCCAGGGACGTACCGTCAACTATGGCTACACCTTC. As protein: CASSQGRTVNYGYTF.

The chain employs TRBV5-1 and TRBJ2-5, with 9 bases that match TRBD2. With 1 base clipped from V and 4 bases from J, the junction kept 11 bases outside the gene matches. The CDR3 extends over 17 amino acids. CDR1 and CDR2 (germline): SGHRS, YFSETQ. DNA for the CDR3: TGCGCCAGCAGCTTGAATAGCGGGGGAGAAACAAGAGAGACCCAGTACTTC. This encodes CASSLNSGGETRETQYF.

This chain connects TRBV14 to TRBJ1-1, with a tentative D call TRBD1 (5 bases). The CDR3 has 14 residues. Germline CDR1 SGHDN, CDR2 FVKESK. Trimming removed 0 bases at V and 2 bases at J, with 7 bases between. The CDR3 region is CASSQDRGNTEAFF. The DNA of the CDR3 is TGTGCCAGCAGCCAAGATAGGGGAAACACTGAAGCTTTCTTT.